Below are 6 T cell receptor beta chains sequenced from a single sample in a study of cytomegalovirus exposure and HLA in healthy donors. Researchers ran the PCR with 60 Vbeta and 13 Jbeta primers. TCRdb's copy holds only in-frame clones and misses some; the assay was immunoSEQ multiplex PCR. The top ten hold approximately 1.5% of the sample, which has 250,000 or so clones, 92% seen once. Sequences were obtained from PBMCs. These receptors were obtained from a girl aged 2 to 9 in good health and CMV-seronegative.

This chain links TRBV13 with TRBJ2-1; D not resolved. Trimming removed 0 bases from V and 9 bases from J, with 9 bases in between. Looked up from germline, CDR1 is PRHDT and CDR2 is FYEKMQ (reference sequence). This CDR3 contains 13 residues. CDR3 nucleotides: TGTGCCAGCAGCTTAGGGCGTGGGCCTGAGCAGTTCTTC. Its protein product is CASSLGRGPEQFF.

The V call is TRBV13, the J call TRBJ2-5; D not certain. The end of the DNA is better explained by TRBJ2-7, so the J call may be wrong. CDR1 and CDR2 (germline): PRHDT, FYEKMQ (reference sequence). CDR3 length: 11 amino acids. As DNA, the CDR3 is TGTGCCAGCGCTAATGCCTACGAGCAGTACTTC. Translation: CASANAYEQYF.

The chain couples TRBV10-2 to TRBJ1-1; TRBD1 matches 9 bases. In germline, CDR1 is WSHSY, CDR2 SAAADI. The junction had 8 bases not matched to a gene; V was cut back by 6 bases and J by 3 bases. The CDR3 runs to 15 residues. CDR3 DNA sequence: TGCGCCAGCAGGGATACAGGGGGCGAATACACTGAAGCTTTCTTT. This codes for CASRDTGGEYTEAFF.

This CDR3 reads CASRQGLYGYTF. CDR3 in DNA: TGTGCCAGCAGACAGGGCCTCTATGGCTACACCTTC. The V gene is TRBV28, the J gene TRBJ1-2, with D perhaps TRBD1 (6 bases). This CDR3 is built from 12 residues. Trimming left V 6 bases short and J 4 bases short, with 9 bases between. Germline CDR1 is MDHEN and CDR2 is SYDVKM.

This rearrangement joins TRBV2 to TRBJ1-6; tentatively, D is TRBD1 (5 bases). Trimming cost V 1 base and J 10 bases, with 14 bases left between them. Germline assignment: CDR1 SNHLY and CDR2 FYNNEI. CDR3 length: 15 residues. The CDR3 coding sequence is TGTGCCAGCAGTGAAGGGGACTTCGCGAACTCACCCCTCCACTTT. It encodes CASSEGDFANSPLHF.

V is TRBV13 and J is TRBJ1-1; no clear D. V lost 3 bases, J lost 5 bases, and 10 bases lay in between. The germline V gene encodes CDR1 PRHDT and CDR2 FYEKMQ (reference sequence). CDR3 size: 13 residues. For the CDR3, the DNA is TGTGCCAGCAGCTTGGACCGGGGAACTGAAGCTTTCTTT. It specifies CASSLDRGTEAFF.